This T cell receptor beta chain appears in the sequencing data of a study of human T cells and chemical hapten exposure. On the study more broadly: There were per-sample TCR yield variations, arising mainly from small pooled library volume differences. Points from the study as a whole: Sensitization with DPC brought no change to TCRs above 1 in 1000 in frequency.

The time point was: healthy volunteer bleed at 6 weeks. Sequencing started from total RNA isolated from unfractionated whole blood. The library gave individual cDNA molecules unique molecular identifiers. TCRdb passed the RACE reads through MiXCR, listing each CDR3 protein once. This sample has 44,000 or so distinct CDR3 sequences, with 3% to 4.5% found just once. This clonotype showed up just a few times. Its cognate antigen is unknown. Trimming took 6 bases from V and 3 from J; bases not matched to a gene: 5. From germline, CDR1 is MNHEY and CDR2 SVGAGI. The CDR3 totals 13 residues. This receptor was taken from a human donor in good health. Some clones in this sample may be carry-over from other donors' samples. Sequencing was performed on whole blood. The chain recombines TRBV6-5 with TRBJ2-7, with 7 bases lining up with TRBD1. CDR3 nucleotide sequence: TGTGCCAGCAGAGGGCAGGGGGTCTACGAGCAGTACTTC. It yields the protein CASRGQGVYEQYF.